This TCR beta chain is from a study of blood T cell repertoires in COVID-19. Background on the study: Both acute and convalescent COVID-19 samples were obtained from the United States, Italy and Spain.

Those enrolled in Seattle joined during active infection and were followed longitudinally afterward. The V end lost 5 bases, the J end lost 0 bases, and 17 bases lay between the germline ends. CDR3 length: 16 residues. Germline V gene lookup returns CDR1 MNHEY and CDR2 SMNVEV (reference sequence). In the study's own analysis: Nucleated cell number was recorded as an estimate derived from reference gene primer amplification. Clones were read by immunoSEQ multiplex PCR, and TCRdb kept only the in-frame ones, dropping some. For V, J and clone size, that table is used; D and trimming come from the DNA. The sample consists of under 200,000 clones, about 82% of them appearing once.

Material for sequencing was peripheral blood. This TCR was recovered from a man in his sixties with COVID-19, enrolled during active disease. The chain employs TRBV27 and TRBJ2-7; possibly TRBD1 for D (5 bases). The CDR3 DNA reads TGTGCCAGCAGTCGCCAACAGGCCTTATTCTCCTACGAGCAGTACTTC. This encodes CASSRQQALFSYEQYF.